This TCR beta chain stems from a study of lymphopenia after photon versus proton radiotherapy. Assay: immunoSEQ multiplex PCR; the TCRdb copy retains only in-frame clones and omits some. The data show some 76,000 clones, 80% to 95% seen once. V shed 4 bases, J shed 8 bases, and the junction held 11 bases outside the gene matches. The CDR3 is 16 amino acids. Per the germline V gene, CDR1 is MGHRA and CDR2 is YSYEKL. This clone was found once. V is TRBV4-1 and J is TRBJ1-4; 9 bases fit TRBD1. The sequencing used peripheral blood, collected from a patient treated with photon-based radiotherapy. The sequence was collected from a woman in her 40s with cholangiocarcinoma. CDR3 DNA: TGCGCCAGCAGCCCCTTGGGGAGGGACAGGGACGAAAAACTGTTTTTT. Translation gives CASSPLGRDRDEKLFF.